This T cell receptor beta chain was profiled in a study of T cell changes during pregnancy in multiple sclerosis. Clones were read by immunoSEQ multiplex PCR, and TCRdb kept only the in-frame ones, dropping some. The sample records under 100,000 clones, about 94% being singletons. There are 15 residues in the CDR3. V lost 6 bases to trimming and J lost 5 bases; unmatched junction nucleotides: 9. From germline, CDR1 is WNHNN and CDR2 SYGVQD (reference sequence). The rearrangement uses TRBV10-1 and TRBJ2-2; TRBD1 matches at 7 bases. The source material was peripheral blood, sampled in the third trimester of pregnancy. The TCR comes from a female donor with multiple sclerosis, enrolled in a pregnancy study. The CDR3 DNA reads TGCGCCAGCAGCCGGGACAGAGTTAATACCGGGGAGCTGTTTTTT. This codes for CASSRDRVNTGELFF.